This T cell receptor (beta chain) was recovered during a study of blood T cell repertoires in COVID-19. Profiled with immunoSEQ multiplex PCR; TCRdb holds only in-frame clones, not every one. The data hold 250,000 to 400,000 clones, with approximately 87% observed a single time. Germline V gene lookup returns CDR1 MNHEY and CDR2 SMNVEV (reference sequence). Trimming cost V 3 bases and J 8 bases; bases outside gene matches: 11. The CDR3 length is 15 residues. The specimen sequenced was peripheral blood. The sequence was collected from a woman in her thirties with COVID-19, enrolled during active disease. The chain has TRBV27 and TRBJ1-1, with 8 bases aligning to TRBD1. The CDR3 protein is CASSLGPPWTGEAFF. CDR3 bases: TGTGCCAGCAGTTTGGGACCTCCGTGGACAGGGGAAGCTTTCTTT.